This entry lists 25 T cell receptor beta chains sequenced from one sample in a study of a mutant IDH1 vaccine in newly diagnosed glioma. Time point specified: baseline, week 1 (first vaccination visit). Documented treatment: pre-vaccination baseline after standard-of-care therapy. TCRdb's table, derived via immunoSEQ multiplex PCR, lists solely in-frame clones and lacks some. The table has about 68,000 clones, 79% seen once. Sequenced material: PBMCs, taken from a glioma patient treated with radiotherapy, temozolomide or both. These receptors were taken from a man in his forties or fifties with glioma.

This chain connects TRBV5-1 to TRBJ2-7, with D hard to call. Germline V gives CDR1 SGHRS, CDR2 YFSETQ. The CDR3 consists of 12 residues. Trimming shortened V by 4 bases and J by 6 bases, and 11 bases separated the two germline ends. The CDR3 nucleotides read TGCGCCAGCAGCGTTTCGATAGGCGAGCAGTACTTC. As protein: CASSVSIGEQYF. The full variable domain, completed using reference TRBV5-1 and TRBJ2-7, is KAGVTQTPRYLIKTRGQQVTLSCSPISGHRSVSWYQQTPGQGLQFLFEYFSETQRNKGNFPGRFSGRQFSNSRSEMNVSTLELGDSALYLCASSVSIGEQYFGPGTRLTVT.

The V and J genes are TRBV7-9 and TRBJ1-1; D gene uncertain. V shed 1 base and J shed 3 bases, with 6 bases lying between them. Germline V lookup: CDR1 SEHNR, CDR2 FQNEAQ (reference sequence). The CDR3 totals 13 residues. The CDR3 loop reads CASSLEPDTEAFF. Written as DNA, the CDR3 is TGTGCCAGCAGCTTAGAGCCGGACACTGAAGCTTTCTTT.

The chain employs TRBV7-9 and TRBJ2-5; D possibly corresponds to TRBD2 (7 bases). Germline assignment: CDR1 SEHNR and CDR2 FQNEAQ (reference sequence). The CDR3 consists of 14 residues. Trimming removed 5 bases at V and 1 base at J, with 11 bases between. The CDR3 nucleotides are TGTGCCAGCAGCGGGGGGGCCCTCCAAGAGACCCAGTACTTC. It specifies CASSGGALQETQYF.

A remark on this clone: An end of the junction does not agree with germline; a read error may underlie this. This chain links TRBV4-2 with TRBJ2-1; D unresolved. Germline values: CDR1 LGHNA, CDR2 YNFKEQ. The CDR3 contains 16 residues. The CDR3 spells CASSQEAVVGYNEQFF. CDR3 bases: TGTGCCAGCAGTCAAGAGGCAGTGGTGGGCTACAATGAGCAGTTCTTC.

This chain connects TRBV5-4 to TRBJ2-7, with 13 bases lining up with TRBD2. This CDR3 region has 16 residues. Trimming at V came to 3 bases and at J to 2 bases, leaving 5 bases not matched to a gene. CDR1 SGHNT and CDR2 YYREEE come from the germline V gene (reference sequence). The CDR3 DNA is TGTGCCAGCAGCTCCAGGACTAGCGGGGGAACCTACGAGCAGTACTTC. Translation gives CASSSRTSGGTYEQYF.

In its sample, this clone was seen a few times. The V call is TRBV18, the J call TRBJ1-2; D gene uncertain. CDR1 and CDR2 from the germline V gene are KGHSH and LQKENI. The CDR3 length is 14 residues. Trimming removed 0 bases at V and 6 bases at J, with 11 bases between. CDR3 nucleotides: TGTGCCAGCTCACCACCGGACGTCTTAGATGGCTACACCTTC. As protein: CASSPPDVLDGYTF.

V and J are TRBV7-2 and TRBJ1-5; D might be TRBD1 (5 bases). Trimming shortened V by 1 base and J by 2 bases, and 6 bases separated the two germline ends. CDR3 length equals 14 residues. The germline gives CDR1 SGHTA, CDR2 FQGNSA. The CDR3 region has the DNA TGTGCCAGCAGCTTAGGGGGACGCAATCAGCCCCAGCATTTT. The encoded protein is CASSLGGRNQPQHF.

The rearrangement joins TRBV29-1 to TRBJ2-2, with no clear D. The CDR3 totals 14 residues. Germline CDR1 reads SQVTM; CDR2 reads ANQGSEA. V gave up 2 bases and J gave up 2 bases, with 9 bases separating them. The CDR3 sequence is CSVETQANTGELFF. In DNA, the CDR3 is TGCAGCGTTGAAACCCAGGCTAACACCGGGGAGCTGTTTTTT.

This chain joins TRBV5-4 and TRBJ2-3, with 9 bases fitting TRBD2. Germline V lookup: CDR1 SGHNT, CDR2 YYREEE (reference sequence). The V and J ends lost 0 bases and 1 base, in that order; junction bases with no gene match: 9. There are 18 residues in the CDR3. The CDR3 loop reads CASSLGALVAGGTDTQYF. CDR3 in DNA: TGTGCCAGCAGCTTGGGAGCCCTCGTAGCGGGGGGCACAGATACGCAGTATTTT. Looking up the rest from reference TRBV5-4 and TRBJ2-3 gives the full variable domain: ETGVTQSPTHLIKTRGQQVTLRCSSQSGHNTVSWYQQALGQGPQFIFQYYREEENGRGNFPPRFSGLQFPNYSSELNVNALELDDSALYLCASSLGALVAGGTDTQYFGPGTRLTVL.

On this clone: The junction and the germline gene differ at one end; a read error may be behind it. CDR3 coding DNA: TGTGCCAGCAGCGTAGGGAACCAGGAGACCCAGTACTTC. Amino acid sequence: CASSVGNQETQYF. The chain combines TRBV9 with TRBJ2-5; the D is unclear. The CDR3 is 13 residues long. The germline V gene encodes CDR1 SGDLS and CDR2 YYNGEE.

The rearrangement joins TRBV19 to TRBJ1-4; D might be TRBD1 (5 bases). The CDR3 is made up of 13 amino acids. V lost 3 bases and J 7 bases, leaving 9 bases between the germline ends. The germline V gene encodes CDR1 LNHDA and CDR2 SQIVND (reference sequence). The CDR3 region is CASSMWDREKLFF. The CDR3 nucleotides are TGTGCCAGTAGTATGTGGGACCGTGAAAAACTGTTTTTT.

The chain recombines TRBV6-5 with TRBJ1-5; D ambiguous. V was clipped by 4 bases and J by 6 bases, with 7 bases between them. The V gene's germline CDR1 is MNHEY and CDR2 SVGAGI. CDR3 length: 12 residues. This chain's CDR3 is CASSSIGQPQHF. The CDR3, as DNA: TGTGCCAGCAGTTCTATAGGTCAGCCCCAGCATTTT.

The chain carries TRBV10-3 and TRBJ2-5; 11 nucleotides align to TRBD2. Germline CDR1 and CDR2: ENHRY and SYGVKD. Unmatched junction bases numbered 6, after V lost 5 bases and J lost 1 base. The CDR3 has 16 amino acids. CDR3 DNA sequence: TGTGCCATCAGTCAAACTAGCGGGGGAATCCAAGAGACCCAGTACTTC. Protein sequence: CAISQTSGGIQETQYF.

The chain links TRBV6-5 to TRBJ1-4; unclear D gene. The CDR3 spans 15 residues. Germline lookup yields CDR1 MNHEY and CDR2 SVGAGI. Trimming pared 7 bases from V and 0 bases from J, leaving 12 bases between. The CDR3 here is CASKLSGTTNEKLFF. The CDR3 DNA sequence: TGTGCCAGCAAGCTATCCGGGACAACTAATGAAAAACTGTTTTTT.

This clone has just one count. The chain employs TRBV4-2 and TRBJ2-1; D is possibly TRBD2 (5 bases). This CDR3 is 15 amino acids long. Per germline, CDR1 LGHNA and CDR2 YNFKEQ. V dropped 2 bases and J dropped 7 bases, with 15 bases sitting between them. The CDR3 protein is CASSQPDGRANEQFF. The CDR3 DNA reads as TGTGCCAGCAGCCAACCTGACGGGCGGGCGAATGAGCAGTTCTTC.

CDR3 sequence: CASSLTNSKGETQYF. The DNA for the CDR3 is TGTGCCAGCAGCTTGACAAATTCGAAGGGGGAGACCCAGTACTTC. This chain connects TRBV7-3 to TRBJ2-5; tentatively, D is TRBD1 (5 bases). Trimming removed 3 bases at V and 5 bases at J, with 16 bases between. Germline lookup yields CDR1 SGHTA and CDR2 FQGTGA. The CDR3 is 15 residues long.

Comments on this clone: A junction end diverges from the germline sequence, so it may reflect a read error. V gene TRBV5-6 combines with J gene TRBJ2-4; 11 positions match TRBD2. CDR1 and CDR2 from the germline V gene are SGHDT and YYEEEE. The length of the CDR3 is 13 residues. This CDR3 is CASSLLTSGGSNF. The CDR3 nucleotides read TGTGCCAGCAGCCTACTAACTAGCGGGGGAAGTAACTTC.

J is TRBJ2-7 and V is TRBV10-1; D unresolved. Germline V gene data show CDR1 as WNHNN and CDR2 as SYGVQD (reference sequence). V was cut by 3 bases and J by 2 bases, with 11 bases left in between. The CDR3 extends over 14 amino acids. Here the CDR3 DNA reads TGCGCCAGCAGTGAATCTCCCGGACCCTACGAGCAGTACTTC. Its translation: CASSESPGPYEQYF.

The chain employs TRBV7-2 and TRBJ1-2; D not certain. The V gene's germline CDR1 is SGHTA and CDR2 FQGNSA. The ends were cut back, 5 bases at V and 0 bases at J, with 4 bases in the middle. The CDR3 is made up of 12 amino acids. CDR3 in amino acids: CASSLTNYGYTF. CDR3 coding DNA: TGTGCCAGCAGCCTCACTAACTATGGCTACACCTTC.

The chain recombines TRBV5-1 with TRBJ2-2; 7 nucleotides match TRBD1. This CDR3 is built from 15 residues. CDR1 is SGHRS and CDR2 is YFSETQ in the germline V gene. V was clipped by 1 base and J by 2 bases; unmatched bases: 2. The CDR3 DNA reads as TGCGCCAGCAGCTTGAACAGGGGAAACACCGGGGAGCTGTTTTTT. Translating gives CASSLNRGNTGELFF.

The CDR3, as DNA: TGTGCCAGCAGTTCAAAAAAGGTCGGGGACACTGAAGCTTTCTTT. Residues: CASSSKKVGDTEAFF. The chain links TRBV5-6 to TRBJ1-1; D is undetermined. Germline V gene lookup returns CDR1 SGHDT and CDR2 YYEEEE. The CDR3 sequence is 15 residues long. Trimming removed 5 bases at V and 3 bases at J, with 17 bases between.

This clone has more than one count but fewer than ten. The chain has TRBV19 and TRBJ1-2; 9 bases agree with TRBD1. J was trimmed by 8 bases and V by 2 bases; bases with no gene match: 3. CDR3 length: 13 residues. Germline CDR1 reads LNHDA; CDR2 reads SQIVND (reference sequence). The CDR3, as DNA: TGTGCCAGTAGTATAATGGACAGGGGAGGCTACACCTTC. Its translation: CASSIMDRGGYTF.

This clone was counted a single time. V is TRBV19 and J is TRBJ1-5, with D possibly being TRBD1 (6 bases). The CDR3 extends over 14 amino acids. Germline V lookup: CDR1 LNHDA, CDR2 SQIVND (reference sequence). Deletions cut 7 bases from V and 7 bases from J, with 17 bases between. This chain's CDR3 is CASTQQGRHQPQHF. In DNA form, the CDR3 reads TGTGCCAGTACCCAACAGGGAAGGCACCAGCCCCAGCATTTT. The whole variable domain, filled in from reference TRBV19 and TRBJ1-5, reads DGGITQSPKYLFRKEGQNVTLSCEQNLNHDAMYWYRQDPGQGLRLIYYSQIVNDFQKGDIAEGYSVSREKKESFPLTVTSAQKNPTAFYLCASTQQGRHQPQHFGDGTRLSIL.

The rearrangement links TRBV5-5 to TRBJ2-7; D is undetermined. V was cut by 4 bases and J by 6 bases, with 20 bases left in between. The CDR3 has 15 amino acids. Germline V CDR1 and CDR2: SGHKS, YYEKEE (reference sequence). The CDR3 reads CASSLKTGPWGEQYF. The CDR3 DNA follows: TGTGCCAGCAGCCTAAAAACGGGCCCCTGGGGCGAGCAGTACTTC.

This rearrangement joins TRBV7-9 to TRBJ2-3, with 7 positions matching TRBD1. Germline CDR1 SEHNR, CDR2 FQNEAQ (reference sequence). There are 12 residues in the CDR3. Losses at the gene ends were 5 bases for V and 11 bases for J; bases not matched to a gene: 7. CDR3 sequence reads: CASSLDRWVQYF. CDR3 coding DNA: TGTGCCAGCAGCCTGGACAGGTGGGTGCAGTATTTT.